Listed below are T cell receptor beta chains from one sample, sequenced in a study of early T cells in non-severe SARS-CoV-2 infection. TCRdb reanalysed the 5' RACE reads using MiXCR and keeps one entry per CDR3 protein. The table includes approximately 67,000 distinct CDR3 sequences, around 10% detected once. Sample: whole blood. Receptors were obtained from an adult who was a healthcare worker with PCR-confirmed SARS-CoV-2 infection or an uninfected control (not recorded which). Each CDR3 is given with its conserved first and last residue. Fields, in order: J gene, D gene, clone size, CDR3 length, V gene, CDR3 DNA, CDR3 protein. The D gene is left open where the match is weak. Clone size is stated in some rows and not others, as once, few, many or a class when expanded.

j_call: TRBJ2-6
d_call: TRBD1
clone_size: many
cdr3_length: 17
v_call: TRBV10-2
cdr3_nt: TGCGCCAGCCTTTGGGACAGGCACCTATCTGGGGCCAACGTCCTGACTTTC
cdr3_aa: CASLWDRHLSGANVLTF

j_call: TRBJ2-3
d_call: TRBD1
clone_size: few
cdr3_length: 16
v_call: TRBV5-1
cdr3_nt: TGCGCCAGCAGCCCTCAAAGGGACAGAAGCACAGATACGCAGTATTTT
cdr3_aa: CASSPQRDRSTDTQYF

j_call: TRBJ2-1
d_call: TRBD2
clone_size: .
cdr3_length: 17
v_call: TRBV18
cdr3_nt: TGTGCCAGCTCACCAGGATTCCAGCGGGGTCACTACAATGAGCAGTTCTTC
cdr3_aa: CASSPGFQRGHYNEQFF

j_call: TRBJ1-2
d_call: TRBD1
clone_size: many
cdr3_length: 18
v_call: TRBV10-3
cdr3_nt: TGTGCCATCAGTGTACCCCGGGACAGGGTACCACCAAACTATGGCTACACCTTC
cdr3_aa: CAISVPRDRVPPNYGYTF

j_call: TRBJ2-7
d_call: .
clone_size: many
cdr3_length: 12
v_call: TRBV28
cdr3_nt: TGTGCCAGCAGTTTTGCGGTGGGGGAGCAGTACTTC
cdr3_aa: CASSFAVGEQYF

j_call: TRBJ2-7
d_call: TRBD1
clone_size: few
cdr3_length: 16
v_call: TRBV7-2
cdr3_nt: TGTGCCAGCAGCTTAATGCCGGGACAGGGGACCTACGAGCAGTACTTC
cdr3_aa: CASSLMPGQGTYEQYF

j_call: TRBJ1-4
d_call: TRBD1
clone_size: few
cdr3_length: 15
v_call: TRBV5-4
cdr3_nt: TGTGCCAGCAGCTTGAGACAGGGTAGAGATGAAAAACTGTTTTTT
cdr3_aa: CASSLRQGRDEKLFF

j_call: TRBJ2-2
d_call: .
clone_size: .
cdr3_length: 15
v_call: TRBV10-3
cdr3_nt: TGTGCCATCACTCAGACGGGGGAAGAGACCGGGGAGCTGTTTTTT
cdr3_aa: CAITQTGEETGELFF

j_call: TRBJ1-5
d_call: TRBD1
clone_size: .
cdr3_length: 16
v_call: TRBV6-4
cdr3_nt: TGTGCCAGCAGTGAACCCCTCCAGGGGGTGAACCAGCCCCAGCATTTT
cdr3_aa: CASSEPLQGVNQPQHF

j_call: TRBJ2-5
d_call: TRBD2
clone_size: many
cdr3_length: 17
v_call: TRBV11-2
cdr3_nt: TGTGCCAGCAGAGACGATGAGCGGGGGGACTACCAAGAGACCCAGTACTTC
cdr3_aa: CASRDDERGDYQETQYF

j_call: TRBJ1-2
d_call: .
clone_size: many
cdr3_length: 15
v_call: TRBV7-9
cdr3_nt: TGTGCCAGCAGCTTAGGGACGGCCGCTAACTATGGCTACACCTTC
cdr3_aa: CASSLGTAANYGYTF

j_call: TRBJ1-4
d_call: .
clone_size: many
cdr3_length: 15
v_call: TRBV7-9
cdr3_nt: TGTGCCAGCAGCTTAGCGTCCGACCCTAATGAAAAACTGTTTTTT
cdr3_aa: CASSLASDPNEKLFF

j_call: TRBJ2-5
d_call: .
clone_size: few
cdr3_length: 16
v_call: TRBV7-9
cdr3_nt: TGTGCCAGCAGCTTATCGATTCAGGCGTACCAAGAGACCCAGTACTTC
cdr3_aa: CASSLSIQAYQETQYF

j_call: TRBJ2-3
d_call: .
clone_size: few
cdr3_length: 15
v_call: TRBV9
cdr3_nt: TGTGCCAGCAGCGTAGGGGCCAGCGGAGCAGATACGCAGTATTTT
cdr3_aa: CASSVGASGADTQYF

j_call: TRBJ1-2
d_call: .
clone_size: few
cdr3_length: 12
v_call: TRBV30
cdr3_nt: TGTGCCCTGGCGGGGGCTGATTATGGCTACACCTTC
cdr3_aa: CALAGADYGYTF

j_call: TRBJ1-6
d_call: .
clone_size: many
cdr3_length: 13
v_call: TRBV18
cdr3_nt: TGTGCCAGCTCACGGTCTGATAATTCACCCCTCCACTTT
cdr3_aa: CASSRSDNSPLHF